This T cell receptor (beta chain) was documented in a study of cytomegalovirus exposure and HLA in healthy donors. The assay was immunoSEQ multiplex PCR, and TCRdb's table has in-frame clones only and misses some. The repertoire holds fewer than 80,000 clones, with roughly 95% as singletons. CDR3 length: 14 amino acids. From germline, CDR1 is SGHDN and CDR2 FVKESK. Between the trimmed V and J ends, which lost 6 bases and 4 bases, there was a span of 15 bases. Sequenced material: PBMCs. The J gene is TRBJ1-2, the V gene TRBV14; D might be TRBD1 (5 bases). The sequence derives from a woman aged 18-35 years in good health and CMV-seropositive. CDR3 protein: CASSIKVGGYGYTF. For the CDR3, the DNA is TGTGCCAGCAGTATAAAAGTGGGGGGCTATGGCTACACCTTC. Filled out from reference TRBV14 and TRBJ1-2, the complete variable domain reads EAGVTQFPSHSVIEKGQTVTLRCDPISGHDNLYWYRRVMGKEIKFLLHFVKESKQDESGMPNNRFLAERTGGTYSTLKVQPAELEDSGVYFCASSIKVGGYGYTFGSGTRLTVV.